This T cell receptor (beta chain) came from a study of radiotherapy plus CTLA-4 blockade in lung cancer. This table comes from immunoSEQ multiplex PCR, and its TCRdb copy is limited to in-frame clones, with some not included. The table records tens of thousands of clones, approximately 73% of them present only once. This TCR derives from a human donor with non-small cell lung cancer who had stable disease on radiotherapy plus ipilimumab. Specimen: peripheral blood, collected from a patient treated with radiotherapy plus ipilimumab.

DNA of the CDR3: TGTGCCAGCAGCTTAGGAGGGACTAGCATGGGCAATGAGCAGTTCTTC. Its protein is CASSLGGTSMGNEQFF. V and J are TRBV11-3 and TRBJ2-1; 9 bases are a match to TRBD2. Germline V lookup: CDR1 SGHNT, CDR2 YENEEA. The CDR3 totals 16 residues. The junction had 7 bases not matched to a gene; V was cut back by 1 base and J by 6 bases.